A single TCR beta chain is shown here with its context. Its antigen remains unidentified. Profiled with immunoSEQ multiplex PCR; TCRdb holds only in-frame clones, not every one. The sample yields approximately 42,000 clones, about 79% seen once. The data belong to a study of memory CD4+ T cells and cytomegalovirus serostatus. Study-wide background: Of the healthy Belgian adults, several were CMV seropositive and more than 20 seronegative.

Single viable CD3+CD4+CD8-CD45RO+ cells were sorted as the memory CD4+ T cells. Donors' CMV status reflects serum IgG against pp150, pp28, p38, p52. The CDR3 extends over 14 amino acids. V lost 1 base and J 4 bases, leaving 9 bases between the germline ends. Germline values: CDR1 SGHDT, CDR2 YYEEEE. Study outcomes and limitations: Of under 200 reported CMV TCRbeta sequences, some 67 were found in memory CD4+ repertoires. Suggested: most of the CMV-linked TCR signature lies in CD4+ memory cells.

The chain recombines TRBV5-6 with TRBJ1-3; unclear D gene. This receptor was obtained from an adult in good health and CMV-seronegative. Material for sequencing was memory CD4+ T cells from blood. The CDR3 reads CASSLYRKGNTIYF. Here the CDR3 DNA reads TGTGCCAGCAGCTTGTACAGAAAAGGAAACACCATATATTTT.